A single TCR beta chain is shown here with its context. These data belong to a study of OX40 agonist ivuxolimab in advanced cancers. Sequencing was performed with immunoSEQ multiplex PCR; in TCRdb, only in-frame clones are kept and a portion is missing. The table has roughly 100,000 clones, approximately 80% seen once; the top ten hold roughly 6%. V lost 0 bases and J lost 2, with 8 bases in between. The germline gives CDR1 SGHVS, CDR2 FQNEAQ. The CDR3 spans 15 residues. Specimen: CD4+ or CD8+ T cells sorted from blood, collected in a trial of the OX40 agonist ivuxolimab. The chain uses TRBV7-8 and TRBJ1-3, with D unclear. The receptor comes from an adult with an advanced solid tumor such as melanoma, head and neck, liver or kidney cancer. Written as DNA, the CDR3 is TGTGCCAGCAGCTTAGCCCGGGGAACTGGAAACACCATATATTTT. It translates to CASSLARGTGNTIYF.